Each of the 2 T cell receptor beta chains below was sequenced from the same sample in a study of early T cells in non-severe SARS-CoV-2 infection. TCRdb ran MiXCR on the 5' RACE reads and lists one entry per CDR3 protein. The sample has over 60,000 distinct CDR3 sequences, about 9% seen once. Input material: whole blood. The origin of the receptors is an adult who was a healthcare worker with PCR-confirmed SARS-CoV-2 infection or an uninfected control (not recorded which).

This clonotype occurred many times. The chain employs TRBV14 and TRBJ2-7, with D unresolved. From germline, CDR1 is SGHDN and CDR2 FVKESK. Trimming stripped 4 bases from V and 6 bases from J, with 19 bases between. The CDR3 runs 15 residues. The CDR3 DNA follows: TGTGCCAGCAGCCGGACCCGGATTCTCCTAGGCGAGCAGTACTTC. Its translation is CASSRTRILLGEQYF.

This clonotype was counted only a few times. This chain links TRBV7-2 with TRBJ2-3, with 7 bases fitting TRBD2. The trim removed 5 bases at V and 0 bases at J, leaving 11 bases unmatched. The CDR3 extends over 17 amino acids. CDR1 and CDR2 from the germline V gene are SGHTA and FQGNSA. The CDR3 DNA sequence: TGTGCCAGCAGCCCCTCTAGTGGGGGGGGGAGCACAGATACGCAGTATTTT. Protein sequence: CASSPSSGGGSTDTQYF. Together with reference TRBV7-2 and TRBJ2-3, the CDR3 gives the full variable domain: GAGVSQSPSNKVTEKGKDVELRCDPISGHTALYWYRQSLGQGLEFLIYFQGNSAPDKSGLPSDRFSAERTGGSVSTLTIQRTQQEDSAVYLCASSPSSGGGSTDTQYFGPGTRLTVL.